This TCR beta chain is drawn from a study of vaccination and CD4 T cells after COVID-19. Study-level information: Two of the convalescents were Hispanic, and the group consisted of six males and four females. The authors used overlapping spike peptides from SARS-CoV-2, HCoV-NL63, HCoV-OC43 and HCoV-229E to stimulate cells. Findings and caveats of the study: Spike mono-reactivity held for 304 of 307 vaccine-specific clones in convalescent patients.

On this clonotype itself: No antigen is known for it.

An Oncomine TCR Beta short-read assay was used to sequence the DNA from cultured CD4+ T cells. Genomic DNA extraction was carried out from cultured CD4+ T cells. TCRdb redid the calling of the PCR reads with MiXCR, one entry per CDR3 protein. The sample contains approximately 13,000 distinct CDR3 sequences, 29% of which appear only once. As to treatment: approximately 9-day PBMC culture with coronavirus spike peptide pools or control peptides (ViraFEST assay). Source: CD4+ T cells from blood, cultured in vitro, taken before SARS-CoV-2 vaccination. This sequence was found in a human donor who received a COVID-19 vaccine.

The CDR3 is CASSPLIGELEQYF. Here the CDR3 DNA reads TGTGCCAGTAGCCCCCTTATCGGGGAGCTCGAGCAGTACTTC. The genes are TRBV19 and TRBJ2-7; perhaps TRBD2 as D (5 bases). V dropped 6 bases and J dropped 6 bases, with 18 bases sitting between them. The CDR3 has 14 amino acids. The germline CDR1 and CDR2 sequences are LNHDA and SQIVND (reference sequence).